What follows are 13 T cell receptor beta chains derived from one specimen sequenced in a study of T cells in Graves' hyperthyroidism and ophthalmopathy. The TCR beta CDR3 regions underwent amplification using RNA transcripts as the source. Carried out on the TCR CDR3, a first-round RT-PCR used the HTBI primer set. TCRdb re-called the multiplex PCR reads with MiXCR, one entry per CDR3 protein. The sample includes more than 550,000 distinct CDR3 sequences, 17% of them seen just once. The specimen was blood. All receptors come from a man aged 45-65 years with Graves' hyperthyroidism.

This clonotype has just a few counts. The chain is built from TRBV30 and TRBJ2-1; possibly TRBD2 for D (5 bases). The CDR3 loop spans 17 amino acids. V lost 3 bases, J lost 1 base, and 19 bases lay in between. Germline lookup yields CDR1 GTSNPN and CDR2 SVGIG (reference sequence). The CDR3 protein is CAWSDLGLTGSYNEQFF. In DNA, the CDR3 is TGTGCCTGGAGCGACTTAGGCCTCACGGGGTCCTACAATGAGCAGTTCTTC. Full variable domain (outside the CDR3, taken from reference TRBV30 and TRBJ2-1): SQTIHQWPATLVQPVGSPLSLECTVEGTSNPNLYWYRQAAGRGLQLLFYSVGIGQISSEVPQNLSASRPQDRQFILSSKKLLLSDSGFYLCAWSDLGLTGSYNEQFFGPGTRLTVL.

This clonotype came up many times. The V gene is TRBV20-1, the J gene TRBJ2-5; TRBD2 aligns across 7 bases. Germline V gene sequence: CDR1 DFQATT, CDR2 SNEGSKA (reference sequence). The CDR3 loop spans 15 amino acids. After removal of 6 bases from V and 1 base from J, the junction contained 11 bases not matched to a gene. The DNA of the CDR3 is TGCAGTGCGCCCAGGGCGGGAGAAGGCCAAGAGACCCAGTACTTC. As protein: CSAPRAGEGQETQYF.

This clonotype was seen many times. Sequence at one end of the junction differs from germline and may be a read error. V gene TRBV2 combines with J gene TRBJ1-5, with D unclear. Germline CDR1 and CDR2: SNHLY and FYNNEI. CDR3 length: 13 residues. In nucleotides, the CDR3 is TGTGCCAGCAGGGAAGACCGCTCCAAGCCCCAGCATTTT. Translated: CASREDRSKPQHF.

In its sample, this clonotype was seen a few times. The chain joins TRBV6-1 to TRBJ2-7, with 10 positions matching TRBD2. V was clipped by 3 bases and J by 2 bases; unmatched bases: 4. The CDR3 spans 15 residues. CDR1 is MNHNS and CDR2 is SASEGT in the germline V gene. Here the CDR3 reads CASSDGGTSAYEQYF. The CDR3 DNA sequence: TGTGCCAGCAGTGATGGCGGGACTAGCGCCTACGAGCAGTACTTC.

This clonotype was recorded a few times. The chain links TRBV20-1 to TRBJ2-7; D ambiguous. This CDR3 is 14 amino acids long. The germline CDR1 and CDR2 sequences are DFQATT and SNEGSKA (reference sequence). The V end was cut by 6 bases, the J end by 9 bases, with 24 bases between. The CDR3 DNA is TGCAGTGCCTTAACGGTCCAGACGGAGTACAGGCAGTACTTC. Amino acids: CSALTVQTEYRQYF.

This clonotype has just a few counts. The chain recombines TRBV9 with TRBJ2-3, with D tentatively TRBD2 (6 bases). Trimming shortened V by 2 bases and J by 2 bases, and 9 bases separated the two germline ends. CDR3 length equals 14 residues. Germline V gene data show CDR1 as SGDLS and CDR2 as YYNGEE. The CDR3 is CASSVGTATDTQYF. In nucleotides, the CDR3 is TGTGCCAGCAGCGTCGGGACTGCCACAGATACGCAGTATTTT.

This clonotype was detected ten times or more. The chain employs TRBV11-1 and TRBJ2-1; D unclear. This CDR3 spans 14 amino acids. Germline V gives CDR1 SGHAT, CDR2 FQDESV (reference sequence). V shed 5 bases and J shed 3 bases, with 11 bases lying between them. CDR3 nucleotide sequence: TGTGCCAGCAGCCTCCGGGTGGGCTACAATGAGCAGTTCTTC. Encoded protein: CASSLRVGYNEQFF.

This clonotype has at least ten counts. V gene TRBV2 combines with J gene TRBJ2-1; 8 bases align to TRBD1. V lost 6 bases, J lost 2 bases, and 6 bases stayed unmatched. The CDR3 is made up of 15 amino acids. Germline CDR1 is SNHLY and CDR2 is FYNNEI. In DNA, the CDR3 is TGTGCCAGCAGCCCGACAGGGGACCCCTACAATGAGCAGTTCTTC. Protein sequence: CASSPTGDPYNEQFF.

This clonotype was recorded a few times. CDR3 nucleotide sequence: TGCGCCAGCAGCCAAGGACTAGCGGGAGTAATTACGGGCGAGCAGTACTTC. Protein sequence: CASSQGLAGVITGEQYF. The V and J genes are TRBV4-1 and TRBJ2-7, with TRBD2 matching over 12 bases. J gave up 6 bases and V 1 base, and 10 bases lay outside the gene matches. The CDR3 has 17 amino acids. Germline lookup yields CDR1 MGHRA and CDR2 YSYEKL.

This clonotype was found many times. The chain combines TRBV2 with TRBJ1-6, with 8 bases lining up with TRBD1. This CDR3 contains 13 residues. Trimming at V came to 8 bases and at J to 9 bases, leaving 6 bases not matched to a gene. Germline V gene data show CDR1 as SNHLY and CDR2 as FYNNEI. The CDR3 loop reads CASYGQGSSPLHF. The CDR3 DNA reads as TGTGCCAGCTACGGACAGGGAAGTTCACCCCTCCACTTT.

This clonotype was observed a few times. The CDR3 nucleotides are TGTGCCAGCAGTGAACGATACCGGATGAACACTGAAGCTTTCTTT. It codes for CASSERYRMNTEAFF. The chain carries TRBV6-1 and TRBJ1-1; D is unresolved. In germline, CDR1 is MNHNS, CDR2 SASEGT. CDR3 length: 15 residues. Deletions cut 2 bases from V and 0 bases from J, with 10 bases between.

The genes are TRBV28 and TRBJ1-4; a possible D gene is TRBD1 (5 bases). Deletions cut 7 bases from V and 8 bases from J, with 14 bases between. This CDR3 has 13 amino acids. In germline, CDR1 is MDHEN, CDR2 SYDVKM. The CDR3 region is CASMRGAYEKLFF. The CDR3 bases are TGTGCCAGCATGAGAGGGGCCTACGAAAAACTGTTTTTT.

This clonotype appeared a few times. V gene TRBV7-9 combines with J gene TRBJ1-2; D call uncertain. The germline CDR1 and CDR2 sequences are SEHNR and FQNEAQ (reference sequence). The CDR3 is 12 amino acids. Trimming shortened V by 5 bases and J by 6 bases, and 10 bases separated the two germline ends. CDR3 loop: CASSTVTHGYTF. The CDR3 nucleotides read TGTGCCAGCAGCACGGTAACTCATGGCTACACCTTC.